The clone carrying this T cell receptor beta chain was seen only a few times. Its antigen is unknown. These data come from a study of regulatory T cells in long-lasting Graves disease. Looking at the study overall: Over 5 years of antithyroid drugs with positive TSH receptor antibodies was taken to mean persistent Graves' disease. Study conclusions and caveats: Public clonotype sharing was higher in persistent than newly diagnosed patients. Persistent Graves' patients showed a TCR diversity that was lower than that of newly diagnosed ones.

According to the study, TCR beta libraries were built with iRepertoire HTBI primers and CDR3-region Arm-PCR. TCRdb passed the multiplex PCR reads through MiXCR, listing each CDR3 protein once. Of some 370,000 distinct CDR3 sequences listed, roughly 20% are singletons. The length of the CDR3 is 15 residues. Deletions cut 6 bases from V and 0 bases from J, with 14 bases between. Germline-derived CDR1 and CDR2 are KGHSH and LQKENI. Regarding time point: persistent/refractory GD, antithyroid drugs over 5 years with positive TRAb. RNA extracted from PBMCs served as the sequencing template. The specimen was peripheral blood mononuclear cells (PBMCs), collected when the disease was refractory, from a patient treated with antithyroid drugs. The V gene is TRBV18, the J gene TRBJ1-2, with D possibly TRBD1 on 5 matching bases. This receptor was obtained from a female donor with Graves disease. CDR3 sequence reads: CASSPIPGTNYGYTF. DNA of the CDR3: TGTGCCAGCTCCCCGATCCCAGGGACTAACTATGGCTACACCTTC.